The 13 T cell receptor beta chains reported below all come from one sample, sequenced in a study of T cell responses to AZD1222 COVID-19 vaccine. TCRdb's table, derived via immunoSEQ multiplex PCR, lists solely in-frame clones and lacks some. The data contain roughly 150,000 clones, about nine tenths of them seen just once; the ten biggest clones take up approximately 1.8%. Sequencing used peripheral blood, obtained on day 0 of AZD1222 vaccination. All receptors derive from an adult in good health.

The V gene is TRBV4-1, the J gene TRBJ2-7, with TRBD2 identical over 10 bases. The germline gives CDR1 MGHRA, CDR2 YSYEKL. The CDR3 runs to 14 residues. Trimming at V came to 3 bases and at J to 5 bases, leaving 4 bases not matched to a gene. As DNA, the CDR3 is TGCGCCAGCAGCCAGCTAGCGGGAGCAGACGAGCAGTACTTC. Protein sequence: CASSQLAGADEQYF.

This chain joins TRBV24-1 and TRBJ2-1, with 9 positions matching TRBD2. J was trimmed by 5 bases and V by 0 bases; bases with no gene match: 1. This CDR3 comprises 15 residues. Germline CDR1 KGHDR, CDR2 SFDVKD. In nucleotides, the CDR3 is TGTGCCACCAGTGATTTGGGCGGGAGGGACAATGAGCAGTTCTTC. It codes for CATSDLGGRDNEQFF.

V usage is TRBV5-1 and J usage is TRBJ2-7, with 7 bases fitting TRBD1. The V segment lost 1 base and the J segment 5 bases; nucleotides outside the gene matches: 9. The CDR3 contains 15 residues. CDR1 and CDR2 (germline): SGHRS, YFSETQ. The CDR3 here is CASSLMRAQGDEQYF. CDR3 DNA sequence: TGCGCCAGCAGCTTGATGCGGGCCCAGGGGGACGAGCAGTACTTC.

CDR3 region: CASSLAGTGNTIYF. The CDR3 region has the DNA TGTGCCAGCAGTTTAGCTGGGACCGGAAACACCATATATTTT. This sequence joins TRBV27 and TRBJ1-3; possible D gene TRBD1, 5 bases. The CDR3 has 14 residues. Per the germline V gene, CDR1 is MNHEY and CDR2 is SMNVEV (reference sequence). Trimming left V 2 bases short and J 4 bases short, with 9 bases between.

This clone has a single count. This rearrangement joins TRBV2 to TRBJ2-7; D unclear. Germline V gene lookup returns CDR1 SNHLY and CDR2 FYNNEI. Trimming removed 8 bases from V and 0 bases from J, with 5 bases in between. This CDR3 comprises 11 residues. CDR3 protein: CASLSSYEQYF. DNA of the CDR3: TGTGCCAGCTTGAGCTCCTACGAGCAGTACTTC.

CDR3 residues: CASSFPGASSTDTQYF. CDR3 DNA sequence: TGTGCCAGCAGCTTTCCAGGGGCCTCTAGCACAGATACGCAGTATTTT. This chain uses TRBV5-4 with TRBJ2-3, with a weak D call TRBD1 (6 bases). This CDR3 has 16 amino acids. Trimming shortened V by 2 bases and J by 0 bases, and 13 bases separated the two germline ends. CDR1 is SGHNT and CDR2 is YYREEE in the germline V gene (reference sequence).

This chain links TRBV28 with TRBJ2-4; 8 bases agree with TRBD1. The junction had 10 bases not matched to a gene; V was cut back by 0 bases and J by 0 bases. This CDR3 contains 19 residues. The germline gives CDR1 MDHEN, CDR2 SYDVKM. Here the CDR3 reads CASSLWGATGALAKNIQYF. In nucleotides, the CDR3 is TGTGCCAGCAGTTTATGGGGGGCGACAGGGGCCTTAGCCAAAAACATTCAGTACTTC.

This chain links TRBV2 with TRBJ1-3; the match to TRBD1 covers 9 bases. From germline, CDR1 is SNHLY and CDR2 FYNNEI. CDR3 length: 18 amino acids. V shed 6 bases and J 1 base; nucleotides not matched to a gene: 13. CDR3 loop: CASRERVWGQGSGNTIYF. The CDR3 bases are TGTGCCAGCAGAGAAAGGGTCTGGGGACAGGGTTCTGGAAACACCATATATTTT.

The V gene is TRBV25-1, the J gene TRBJ2-1, with 9 nucleotides matching TRBD2. V trimming: 2 bases; J trimming: 0 bases; junction bases outside the gene matches: 5. Germline CDR1 MGHDK, CDR2 SYGVNS. This CDR3 has 17 amino acids. In DNA, the CDR3 is TGTGCCAGCAGTGAAAGTCGAGCGGGGGGCTCCTACAATGAGCAGTTCTTC. This encodes CASSESRAGGSYNEQFF.

V gene TRBV9 combines with J gene TRBJ2-1, with 7 positions matching TRBD1. Germline trimming cut 1 base from V and 8 bases from J; bases unmatched to any gene: 15. The germline V gene encodes CDR1 SGDLS and CDR2 YYNGEE. The CDR3 runs 17 residues. CDR3: CASSVNRQGPTLDEQFF. The CDR3 nucleotides are TGTGCCAGCAGCGTAAATAGACAGGGCCCCACGTTAGATGAGCAGTTCTTC.

Here the CDR3 reads CASSLAGGATDTQYF. The CDR3 coding sequence is TGTGCCAGCAGTCTAGCGGGAGGTGCGACAGATACGCAGTATTTT. The genes are TRBV7-3 and TRBJ2-3, with 11 bases matching TRBD2. Germline assignment: CDR1 SGHTA and CDR2 FQGTGA. V shed 6 bases, J shed 3 bases, and the junction held 5 bases outside the gene matches. CDR3 length: 15 amino acids.

This chain connects TRBV7-9 to TRBJ2-5; a possible D gene is TRBD2 (6 bases). Germline CDR1 SEHNR, CDR2 FQNEAQ (reference sequence). CDR3 length: 14 residues. Trimming stripped 5 bases from V and 1 base from J, with 11 bases between. CDR3 loop: CASSPRDFQETQYF. DNA for the CDR3: TGTGCCAGCAGCCCCCGGGACTTCCAAGAGACCCAGTACTTC.

The chain uses TRBV5-8 and TRBJ2-1, with 7 bases matching TRBD2. This CDR3 spans 15 amino acids. Germline V gene data show CDR1 as SGHTS and CDR2 as YDEGEE. The J segment lost 7 bases and the V segment lost 1 base, leaving 8 bases of the junction unmatched. CDR3 in amino acids: CASSLIGTNRNEQFF. DNA of the CDR3: TGTGCCAGCAGCTTGATCGGGACTAATAGAAATGAGCAGTTCTTC.